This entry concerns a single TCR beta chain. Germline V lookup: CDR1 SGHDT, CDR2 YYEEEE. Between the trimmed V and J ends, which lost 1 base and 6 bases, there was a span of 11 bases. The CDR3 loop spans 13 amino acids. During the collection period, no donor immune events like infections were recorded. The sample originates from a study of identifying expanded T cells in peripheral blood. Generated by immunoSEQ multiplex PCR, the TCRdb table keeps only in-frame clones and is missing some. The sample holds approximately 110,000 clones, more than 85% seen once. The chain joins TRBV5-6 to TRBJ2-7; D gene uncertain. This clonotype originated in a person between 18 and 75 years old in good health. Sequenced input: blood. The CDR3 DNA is TGTGCCAGCAGCTTGAGCCCGGCGAGCGAGCAGTACTTC. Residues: CASSLSPASEQYF.